The rows below give T cell receptor beta chains drawn from one sample of a study of T cells in tuberculosis. TCRdb's copy holds only in-frame clones and misses some; the assay was immunoSEQ multiplex PCR. The sample has some 60,000 clones, about four fifths seen once. Sequencing used CD1b-GMM tetramer-negative cells sorted from PBMCs. All receptors come from an adult woman with latent tuberculosis. CDR3s include the opening cysteine and the closing phenylalanine or tryptophan. A D gene is named only where the DNA matches it firmly. Not all rows give a size; the values are once, few, many and, for expanded clones, a class.

abundance | j_gene | d_gene | v_gene | CDR3aa | CDR3nt
- | TRBJ2-2 | TRBD1 | TRBV19 | CASSPGQGNTGELFF | TGTGCCAGTAGCCCTGGACAGGGAAACACCGGGGAGCTGTTTTTT
few | TRBJ2-7 | - | TRBV21-1 | CASFSFSGRAYEQYF | TGTGCCAGCTTCAGCTTTAGCGGGAGGGCCTACGAGCAGTACTTC
- | TRBJ1-3 | - | TRBV18 | CASSPSQGRGNTIYF | TGTGCCAGCTCACCTTCCCAGGGCCGGGGAAACACCATATATTTT
- | TRBJ1-2 | - | TRBV28 | CASSLPGYYGYTF | TGTGCCAGCAGTTTACCGGGGTACTATGGCTACACCTTC
- | TRBJ1-2 | TRBD1 | TRBV4-3 | CASSQRTGGDYGYTF | TGCGCCAGCAGCCAGAGGACAGGGGGGGATTATGGCTACACCTTC
- | TRBJ2-1 | TRBD2 | TRBV7-6 | CASSPRTSGSQKNEQFF | TGTGCCAGCAGCCCCCGGACTAGCGGGAGTCAAAAAAATGAGCAGTTCTTC
- | TRBJ2-2 | TRBD2 | TRBV9 | CASSPFSGGATGELFF | TGTGCCAGCAGCCCCTTTAGCGGGGGGGCAACCGGGGAGCTGTTTTTT
few | TRBJ2-7 | - | TRBV28 | CASSRSSLYEQYF | TGTGCCAGCAGCCGGTCCTCCCTCTACGAGCAGTACTTC
- | TRBJ2-7 | - | TRBV5-6 | CASRRTGSSYEQYF | TGTGCCAGCAGGCGTACAGGGAGCTCCTACGAGCAGTACTTC
- | TRBJ2-7 | TRBD2 | TRBV7-9 | CASSSGLAGGSYEQYF | TGTGCCAGCAGCTCAGGACTAGCGGGGGGCTCCTACGAGCAGTACTTC
once | TRBJ1-1 | - | TRBV27 | CASRTSWGPENTEAFF | TGTGCCAGCAGGACCTCATGGGGGCCGGAGAACACTGAAGCTTTCTTT
- | TRBJ2-1 | TRBD2 | TRBV7-9 | CASSSGLAVSYNEQFF | TGTGCCAGCAGCTCTGGACTAGCGGTGTCCTACAATGAGCAGTTCTTC
- | TRBJ1-2 | TRBD1 | TRBV6-4 | CATRQGTNYGYTF | TGTGCCACCAGACAGGGAACGAACTATGGCTACACCTTC
once | TRBJ1-6 | - | TRBV5-4 | CASSLDRTLNSPLHF | TGTGCCAGCAGCTTGGACAGGACGTTGAATTCACCCCTCCACTTT
- | TRBJ2-7 | TRBD2 | TRBV13 | CASSLGRGAFYEQYF | TGTGCCAGCAGCTTAGGGCGGGGGGCCTTCTACGAGCAGTACTTC
- | TRBJ1-1 | - | TRBV2 | CASSVRGLEAFF | TGTGCCAGCAGTGTTCGGGGTCTTGAAGCTTTCTTT
- | TRBJ2-7 | TRBD1 | TRBV18 | CASSPRQGTGAYEQYF | TGTGCCAGCTCACCAAGGCAGGGGACAGGGGCCTACGAGCAGTACTTC
- | TRBJ1-2 | TRBD1 | TRBV28 | CASSRTGIGYGYTF | TGTGCCAGCAGTCGGACAGGCATCGGCTATGGCTACACCTTC
few | TRBJ2-7 | TRBD1 | TRBV18 | CASSFSRDSSYEQYF | TGTGCCAGCTCATTTTCCCGGGACAGCTCCTACGAGCAGTACTTC
- | TRBJ2-7 | TRBD1 | TRBV5-4 | CASSSGQGYEQYF | TGTGCCAGCAGCTCGGGACAGGGCTACGAGCAGTACTTC
- | TRBJ1-2 | TRBD1 | TRBV19 | CASSIGGTGSYGYTF | TGTGCCAGTAGTATTGGGGGGACAGGCTCCTATGGCTACACCTTC
- | TRBJ2-3 | - | TRBV9 | CASSRWQGRTDTQYF | TGTGCCAGCTCTAGGTGGCAGGGAAGAACAGATACGCAGTATTTT
- | TRBJ1-6 | TRBD1 | TRBV5-1 | CASSRQGVSSYNSPLHF | TGCGCCAGCAGTAGGCAGGGGGTGAGCTCCTATAATTCACCCCTCCACTTT
- | TRBJ1-2 | - | TRBV18 | CASSPGQNYGYTF | TGTGCCAGCTCCCCCGGACAGAACTATGGCTACACCTTC
- | TRBJ2-6 | - | TRBV5-6 | CASSRTVNSGANVLTF | TGTGCCAGCAGCCGGACAGTCAACTCTGGGGCCAACGTCCTGACTTTC
- | TRBJ2-7 | - | TRBV5-6 | CASSSRDTAYEQYF | TGTGCCAGCAGCTCCCGGGACACCGCCTACGAGCAGTACTTC
- | TRBJ2-3 | - | TRBV7-6 | CASSFSGITDTQYF | TGTGCCAGCAGCTTTAGCGGAATCACAGATACGCAGTATTTT
- | TRBJ2-1 | TRBD1 | TRBV28 | CASSIRQGVSYNEQFF | TGTGCCAGCAGTATAAGACAGGGCGTTTCCTACAATGAGCAGTTCTTC
- | TRBJ1-1 | TRBD1 | TRBV2 | CASRPGQGPNTEAFF | TGTGCCAGCAGGCCGGGACAGGGCCCTAACACTGAAGCTTTCTTT
- | TRBJ1-1 | - | TRBV19 | CASRQGGPANTEAFF | TGTGCCAGTAGGCAAGGGGGTCCTGCGAACACTGAAGCTTTCTTT
- | TRBJ2-3 | TRBD1 | TRBV7-2 | CASSSTGREKDTQYF | TGTGCCAGCAGCTCGACAGGGCGTGAGAAAGATACGCAGTATTTT